Following are 5 T cell receptor beta chains from one sample sequenced in a study of long-term antiretroviral therapy in people with HIV. At the survey level, the v3.0 immunoSEQ assay was run. Some clones are missing from TCRdb's copy, which holds only in-frame ones; the method was immunoSEQ multiplex PCR. This sample yields 15,000 to 20,000 clones, of which roughly four fifths are seen a single time; 6.9% belongs to the top ten. The source material was unsorted PBMCs, sampled 2.2 years after starting antiretroviral therapy. These receptors all come from a man aged 50 to 59 with HIV.

This chain uses TRBV5-5 with TRBJ2-5; 10 nucleotides align to TRBD1. CDR1 and CDR2 (germline): SGHKS, YYEKEE (reference sequence). V lost 2 bases and J lost 5; bases outside the gene matches: 12. This CDR3 is built from 17 residues. The CDR3 sequence: CASSFLPGQGSRETQYF. In DNA form, the CDR3 reads TGTGCCAGCAGCTTCTTACCGGGACAGGGGTCCAGGGAGACCCAGTACTTC.

The chain employs TRBV5-1 and TRBJ2-7; weak D call: TRBD1 (6 bases). From germline, CDR1 is SGHRS and CDR2 YFSETQ. The CDR3 consists of 12 residues. The V gene lost 7 bases and the J gene lost 5 bases, with 13 bases spanning the gap. The CDR3 DNA sequence: TGCGCCAGCCATTATGACAGGAACGAGCAGTACTTC. Its translation: CASHYDRNEQYF.

This chain uses TRBV4-1 with TRBJ1-4; D gene uncertain. V was shortened by 0 bases and J by 4 bases, with 9 bases between the two germline ends. Germline V gives CDR1 MGHRA, CDR2 YSYEKL. The CDR3 spans 15 residues. The CDR3 DNA sequence: TGCGCCAGCAGCCAAGACACAGCGCGTAATGAAAAACTGTTTTTT. Translation gives CASSQDTARNEKLFF.

This clone was observed a few times. V usage is TRBV5-1 and J usage is TRBJ2-7; possible D gene TRBD2, 6 bases. The germline V gene encodes CDR1 SGHRS and CDR2 YFSETQ. The CDR3 sequence is 14 residues long. V gave up 4 bases and J gave up 4 bases, with 15 bases separating them. CDR3 sequence reads: CASSATGRGYEQYF. The CDR3 DNA sequence: TGCGCCAGCAGCGCGACCGGGAGAGGGTACGAGCAGTACTTC.

The rearrangement joins TRBV14 to TRBJ1-2; the match to TRBD1 covers 8 bases. The CDR3 is made up of 18 amino acids. Germline V gives CDR1 SGHDN, CDR2 FVKESK. The trim removed 4 bases at V and 4 bases at J, leaving 17 bases unmatched. The CDR3 region is CASSPMKGQGALSYGYTF. CDR3 coding DNA: TGTGCCAGCAGCCCAATGAAGGGGCAGGGGGCGCTTAGCTATGGCTACACCTTC.